The 32 T cell receptor beta chains reported below all come from one sample, sequenced in a study of technical replicates of blood from a few donors. TCRdb's copy holds only in-frame clones and misses some; the assay was immunoSEQ multiplex PCR. Found here are some 75,000 clones, approximately 97% of them singletons; the top ten hold 0.31%. What was sequenced was T cells isolated from PBMCs. The receptor source for this set is a human donor in good health.

In this sample, this clone turned up once. This chain connects TRBV2 to TRBJ2-5; D is perhaps TRBD1 (5 bases). Germline V CDR1 and CDR2: SNHLY, FYNNEI. Trimming shortened V by 5 bases and J by 1 base, and 11 bases separated the two germline ends. This CDR3 region has 14 residues. The CDR3 loop reads CASSPRQFQETQYF. The CDR3 coding sequence is TGTGCCAGCAGTCCCCGACAGTTCCAAGAGACCCAGTACTTC.

The chain carries TRBV7-2 and TRBJ2-1, with D possibly TRBD1 on 6 matching bases. In germline, CDR1 is SGHTA, CDR2 FQGNSA. The ends were cut back, 4 bases at V and 8 bases at J, with 15 bases in the middle. The CDR3 length is 14 residues. CDR3 in DNA: TGTGCCAGCAGCTCACTAGGCTCAGGGGATGAGCAGTTCTTC. Translated: CASSSLGSGDEQFF.

The chain combines TRBV4-3 with TRBJ1-5, with D possibly TRBD1 on 5 matching bases. The CDR3 runs 16 residues. V was cut by 0 bases and J by 2 bases, with 11 bases left in between. Germline V gives CDR1 LGHNA, CDR2 YSLEER. CDR3 DNA: TGCGCCAGCAGCCAAGACCCGGGGGAGGGCAATCAGCCCCAGCATTTT. Encoded protein: CASSQDPGEGNQPQHF.

J is TRBJ2-7 and V is TRBV27; a possible D gene is TRBD1 (7 bases). Germline V CDR1 and CDR2: MNHEY, SMNVEV (reference sequence). Trimming pared 9 bases from V and 2 bases from J, leaving 14 bases between. The CDR3 is 13 residues long. The CDR3 spells CASKEGQTYEQYF. The CDR3 DNA is TGTGCCAGTAAGGAGGGACAGACCTACGAGCAGTACTTC.

CDR3 protein: CASRLQGASEKLFF. CDR3 nucleotides: TGCGCCAGCAGATTACAGGGGGCTAGTGAAAAACTGTTTTTT. The chain uses TRBV5-1 and TRBJ1-4; 9 positions agree with TRBD1. V lost 5 bases, J lost 7 bases, and 6 bases stayed unmatched. The length of the CDR3 is 14 residues. Germline V lookup: CDR1 SGHRS, CDR2 YFSETQ.

The V gene is TRBV4-1, the J gene TRBJ2-3; 7 positions agree with TRBD1. Germline trimming cut 0 bases from V and 3 bases from J; bases unmatched to any gene: 9. The CDR3 sequence is 17 residues long. CDR1 and CDR2 (germline): MGHRA, YSYEKL. CDR3 sequence: CASSQDPPGTVTDTQYF. The CDR3 region has the DNA TGCGCCAGCAGCCAAGACCCCCCCGGGACAGTGACAGATACGCAGTATTTT.

This rearrangement joins TRBV4-1 to TRBJ2-2; D call uncertain. The V end lost 3 bases, the J end lost 6 bases, and 8 bases lay between the germline ends. The germline CDR1 and CDR2 sequences are MGHRA and YSYEKL. The CDR3 spans 13 residues. This chain's CDR3 is CASSHEAAGELFF. The DNA for the CDR3 is TGCGCCAGCAGCCACGAGGCAGCCGGGGAGCTGTTTTTT.

This chain connects TRBV5-4 to TRBJ2-3; a weak D match, TRBD2 (6 bases). The CDR3 extends over 14 amino acids. Per germline, CDR1 SGHNT and CDR2 YYREEE (reference sequence). Trimming removed 2 bases from V and 3 bases from J, with 10 bases in between. The CDR3 DNA reads TGTGCCAGCAGCTTACCGGGGGAAACAGATACGCAGTATTTT. It yields the protein CASSLPGETDTQYF.

The V gene is TRBV19, the J gene TRBJ2-5; 7 nucleotides line up with TRBD1. The CDR3 spans 14 residues. The J segment lost 4 bases and the V segment lost 2 bases, leaving 4 bases of the junction unmatched. Germline CDR1 reads LNHDA; CDR2 reads SQIVND (reference sequence). The CDR3 spells CASSIKAGGETQYF. The CDR3 nucleotides are TGTGCCAGTAGTATAAAGGCAGGGGGAGAGACCCAGTACTTC.

This chain uses TRBV7-9 with TRBJ2-7; TRBD2 aligns across 9 bases. With V trimmed by 3 bases and J by 2 bases, 14 bases remained unmatched. The CDR3 spans 18 residues. In germline, CDR1 is SEHNR, CDR2 FQNEAQ (reference sequence). The chain's CDR3 is CASSFKEREAHKPYEQYF. The CDR3 DNA reads as TGTGCCAGCAGCTTTAAAGAGCGGGAGGCCCACAAACCCTACGAGCAGTACTTC. Based on the CDR3 plus reference TRBV7-9 and TRBJ2-7, the full variable domain is DTGVSQNPRHKITKRGQNVTFRCDPISEHNRLYWYRQTLGQGPEFLTYFQNEAQLEKSRLLSDRFSAERPKGSFSTLEIQRTEQGDSAMYLCASSFKEREAHKPYEQYFGPGTRLTVT.

The chain uses TRBV29-1 and TRBJ2-1, with TRBD2 matching 13 bases. The CDR3 totals 13 residues. The V and J ends lost 1 base and 10 bases, in that order; junction bases with no gene match: 1. Germline V CDR1 and CDR2: SQVTM, ANQGSEA. The CDR3 here is CSVEALAGGEQFF. CDR3 nucleotide sequence: TGCAGCGTTGAAGCACTAGCGGGAGGGGAGCAGTTCTTC.

This sequence joins TRBV5-5 and TRBJ1-1; D may be TRBD1 (5 bases). Trimming stripped 7 bases from V and 2 bases from J, with 12 bases between. The germline CDR1 and CDR2 sequences are SGHKS and YYEKEE (reference sequence). The CDR3 loop spans 13 amino acids. For the CDR3, the DNA is TGTGCCAGCTCCAGACAGATAAACACTGAAGCTTTCTTT. Its translation: CASSRQINTEAFF.

The rearrangement uses TRBV14 and TRBJ2-7, with D tentatively TRBD1 (6 bases). The CDR3 consists of 17 residues. Germline CDR1 SGHDN, CDR2 FVKESK. Trimming took off 2 bases at V and 1 base at J, with 18 bases between the two ends. CDR3 nucleotide sequence: TGTGCCAGCAGCCAATGGCTTCCCGGGACACCATCCTACGAGCAGTACTTC. This sequence encodes CASSQWLPGTPSYEQYF.

This clone was detected only once. The rearrangement joins TRBV11-3 to TRBJ2-2, with a weak D call TRBD2 (6 bases). The CDR3 has 17 residues. V was trimmed by 2 bases and J by 4 bases, leaving 17 bases between them. The germline gives CDR1 SGHNT, CDR2 YENEEA. CDR3 sequence reads: CASSLSFYERATGELFF. For the CDR3, the DNA is TGTGCCAGCAGCTTAAGTTTTTATGAGCGGGCCACCGGGGAGCTGTTTTTT.

The chain links TRBV9 to TRBJ2-2; 8 bases are a match to TRBD2. This CDR3 region has 16 residues. CDR1 SGDLS and CDR2 YYNGEE come from the germline V gene. Trimming at V came to 3 bases and at J to 3 bases, leaving 7 bases not matched to a gene. In DNA, the CDR3 is TGTGCCAGCAGCGCCCGGACTAGCTCGGACACCGGGGAGCTGTTTTTT. This codes for CASSARTSSDTGELFF.

The V and J genes are TRBV7-2 and TRBJ2-3; D is unclear. V was shortened by 6 bases and J by 1 base, with 11 bases between the two germline ends. CDR1 is SGHTA, CDR2 FQGNSA, per germline. This CDR3 region has 14 residues. The CDR3 region has the DNA TGTGCCAGCAGTGGCAGATTGGGCACAGATACGCAGTATTTT. This codes for CASSGRLGTDTQYF.

The CDR3 region is CSAEGGRWRDTQYF. Here the CDR3 DNA reads TGCAGCGCCGAGGGGGGGAGGTGGCGAGATACGCAGTATTTT. The rearrangement uses TRBV29-1 and TRBJ2-3, with TRBD2 as a possible D gene (7 bases). V shed 7 bases and J shed 5 bases, with 19 bases lying between them. The CDR3 sequence is 14 residues long. Germline assignment: CDR1 SQVTM and CDR2 ANQGSEA.

The gene calls are TRBV19 and TRBJ2-7; D is possibly TRBD1 (6 bases). Trimming removed 4 bases at V and 0 bases at J, with 10 bases between. This CDR3 spans 14 amino acids. CDR1 and CDR2 (germline): LNHDA, SQIVND (reference sequence). The CDR3 DNA reads TGTGCCAGTAGTACGACAGGTAGCTCCTACGAGCAGTACTTC. Its translation is CASSTTGSSYEQYF.

The V call is TRBV6-1, the J call TRBJ2-7, with 10 bases aligning to TRBD2. Germline trimming cut 6 bases from V and 3 bases from J; bases unmatched to any gene: 5. This CDR3 is built from 14 residues. Per germline, CDR1 MNHNS and CDR2 SASEGT. Here the CDR3 DNA reads TGTGCCAGCAGATCTAGCGGGAGTGTCTACGAGCAGTACTTC. Protein: CASRSSGSVYEQYF.

The CDR3 DNA reads TGTGCCAGCAGTCCCACACAGGGAGCTAATCAGCCCCAGCATTTT. Protein sequence: CASSPTQGANQPQHF. The chain has TRBV28 and TRBJ1-5; a weak D match, TRBD1 (6 bases). Germline CDR1 MDHEN, CDR2 SYDVKM. This CDR3 region has 15 residues. Trimming removed 5 bases from V and 4 bases from J, with 15 bases in between.

V is TRBV29-1 and J is TRBJ2-1; a possible D gene is TRBD1 (5 bases). The length of the CDR3 is 10 residues. V was trimmed by 5 bases and J by 7 bases, leaving 6 bases between them. CDR1 is SQVTM, CDR2 ANQGSEA, per germline. This CDR3 reads CSVTGNEQFF. The CDR3 bases are TGCAGCGTTACAGGTAATGAGCAGTTCTTC.

The CDR3 nucleotides are TGTGCCAGCAGTTACTACGGACAGGGTGGTACCGGGGAGCTGTTTTTT. Amino acid sequence: CASSYYGQGGTGELFF. The genes are TRBV6-5 and TRBJ2-2; 8 bases are shared with TRBD1. The CDR3 sequence is 16 residues long. J lost 5 bases, V lost 1 base, and 6 bases had no gene match. CDR1 MNHEY and CDR2 SVGAGI come from the germline V gene.

The CDR3: CASGATGELFF. The CDR3 nucleotides read TGTGCCAGCGGAGCCACCGGGGAGCTGTTTTTT. The rearrangement joins TRBV27 to TRBJ2-2; no clear D gene. Trimming removed 8 bases from V and 4 bases from J, with 5 bases in between. In germline, CDR1 is MNHEY, CDR2 SMNVEV (reference sequence). The CDR3 runs to 11 residues.

This chain links TRBV7-2 with TRBJ1-5, with D perhaps TRBD1 (6 bases). V was trimmed by 4 bases and J by 2 bases, leaving 12 bases between them. The germline V gene has CDR1 SGHTA and CDR2 FQGNSA. This CDR3 region has 15 residues. The DNA of the CDR3 is TGTGCCAGCAGCTCGGCAGGGGTAGGCAATCAGCCCCAGCATTTT. This sequence encodes CASSSAGVGNQPQHF.

The chain uses TRBV6-1 and TRBJ1-5; no reliable D call. Germline V lookup: CDR1 MNHNS, CDR2 SASEGT. The ends were cut back, 1 base at V and 6 bases at J, with 10 bases in the middle. CDR3 length equals 14 residues. The CDR3 region is CASSEVGWAQPQHF. The CDR3 region has the DNA TGTGCCAGCAGTGAAGTGGGTTGGGCTCAGCCCCAGCATTTT.

This clone appeared a few times. The V and J genes are TRBV28 and TRBJ1-5; the D gene is possibly TRBD1 (6 bases). In germline, CDR1 is MDHEN, CDR2 SYDVKM. V gave up 5 bases and J gave up 8 bases, with 16 bases separating them. The CDR3 is 14 amino acids. The CDR3 protein is CASSPGEGSKPQHF. The CDR3 DNA sequence: TGTGCCAGCAGTCCAGGGGAGGGGAGCAAGCCCCAGCATTTT. The full variable domain, completed using reference TRBV28 and TRBJ1-5, is DVKVTQSSRYLVKRTGEKVFLECVQDMDHENMFWYRQDPGLGLRLIYFSYDVKMKEKGDIPEGYSVSREKKERFSLILESASTNQTSMYLCASSPGEGSKPQHFGDGTRLSIL.

The V gene is TRBV18, the J gene TRBJ1-1; D gene unclear. V gave up 5 bases and J gave up 4 bases, with 8 bases separating them. The CDR3 extends over 12 amino acids. Germline V gives CDR1 KGHSH, CDR2 LQKENI. CDR3 in DNA: TGTGCCAGCTCAAACGGTGGCACTGAAGCTTTCTTT. Protein: CASSNGGTEAFF.

To note about this clone: At one of its ends the junction is not consistent with the germline gene, which may arise from a read error. The rearrangement joins TRBV7-7 to TRBJ2-5, with 9 bases matching TRBD1. The germline V gene encodes CDR1 SSHAT and CDR2 FNYEAQ (reference sequence). The CDR3 totals 15 residues. The CDR3 DNA sequence: TGTGCTAGCAGCTTAGCGCGACAGGGGGGTGAGACCCAGTACTTC. Its translation is CASSLARQGGETQYF. The full variable domain, rest sourced from reference TRBV7-7 and TRBJ2-5, is GAGVSQSPRYKVTKRGQDVTLRCDPISSHATLYWYQQALGQGPEFLTYFNYEAQPDKSGLPSDRFSAERPEGSISTLTIQRTEQRDSAMYRCASSLARQGGETQYFGPGTRLLVL.

The J gene is TRBJ1-2, the V gene TRBV9, with TRBD1 matching over 7 bases. After removal of 3 bases from V and 4 bases from J, the junction contained 6 bases not matched to a gene. CDR1 and CDR2 (germline): SGDLS, YYNGEE. The CDR3 runs 14 residues. CDR3 DNA sequence: TGTGCCAGCAGCGGGGGGACAGCAGGCTATGGCTACACCTTC. Translation gives CASSGGTAGYGYTF.

This rearrangement joins TRBV30 to TRBJ1-5, with D unresolved. The CDR3 length is 13 residues. CDR1 and CDR2 (germline): GTSNPN, SVGIG (reference sequence). Trimming took 1 base from V and 2 from J, leaving 6 bases between them. Written as DNA, the CDR3 is TGTGCCTGGAGTGACAAAGGCAATCAGCCCCAGCATTTT. Protein product: CAWSDKGNQPQHF. Filled out from reference TRBV30 and TRBJ1-5, the complete variable domain reads SQTIHQWPATLVQPVGSPLSLECTVEGTSNPNLYWYRQAAGRGLQLLFYSVGIGQISSEVPQNLSASRPQDRQFILSSKKLLLSDSGFYLCAWSDKGNQPQHFGDGTRLSIL.

This CDR3 is CASSRSLAGSYNEQFF. The CDR3 DNA reads as TGCGCCAGCAGCCGGAGCCTAGCGGGTTCCTACAATGAGCAGTTCTTC. The rearrangement uses TRBV4-1 and TRBJ2-1, with TRBD2 matching 8 bases. The J segment lost 1 base and the V segment lost 4 bases, leaving 6 bases of the junction unmatched. The length of the CDR3 is 16 residues. The V gene's germline CDR1 is MGHRA and CDR2 YSYEKL.

This chain links TRBV19 with TRBJ1-1; weak D call: TRBD1 (5 bases). Germline-derived CDR1 and CDR2 are LNHDA and SQIVND (reference sequence). The CDR3 sequence is 16 residues long. The V end lost 1 base, the J end lost 1 base, and 13 bases lay between the germline ends. CDR3 nucleotide sequence: TGTGCCAGTAGTATAGTAGGCAGGGCTAAGAACACTGAAGCTTTCTTT. It is translated as CASSIVGRAKNTEAFF.